This entry lists 10 T cell receptor beta chains sequenced from one sample in a study of cytomegalovirus exposure and HLA in healthy donors. This PCR relied on a set of 60 Vbeta primers and 13 Jbeta primers. The repertoire was sequenced with immunoSEQ multiplex PCR; TCRdb's copy has only in-frame clones and lacks some. This sample has some 110,000 clones, with around 75% found just once. Sequencing used PBMCs. These receptor sequences come from a woman under 30 in good health and CMV-seronegative.

The V call is TRBV15, the J call TRBJ2-7, with unresolved D. Trimming left V 0 bases short and J 3 bases short, with 15 bases between. This CDR3 has 16 residues. The germline V gene encodes CDR1 LNHNV and CDR2 YYDKDF (reference sequence). The CDR3 region is CATSRDLWQVGYEQYF. DNA for the CDR3: TGTGCCACCAGCAGAGATTTGTGGCAGGTGGGCTACGAGCAGTACTTC.

The V gene is TRBV10-3, the J gene TRBJ1-2; 8 nucleotides agree with TRBD1. This CDR3 has 14 amino acids. Germline-derived CDR1 and CDR2 are ENHRY and SYGVKD. V dropped 3 bases and J dropped 6; count of bases not matched to a gene: 6. This chain's CDR3 is CAISDRTGLDGYTF. In DNA form, the CDR3 reads TGTGCCATCAGTGACCGGACAGGGTTGGATGGCTACACCTTC.

In this sample, this clone turned up a few times. V is TRBV28 and J is TRBJ2-7, with 8 bases identical to TRBD2. CDR1 and CDR2 from the germline V gene are MDHEN and SYDVKM. Losses at the gene ends were 3 bases for V and 0 bases for J; bases not matched to a gene: 7. This CDR3 is 16 amino acids long. The CDR3 loop reads CASSFSGTRLSYEQYF. DNA for the CDR3: TGTGCCAGCAGTTTTTCGGGGACTAGGCTCTCCTACGAGCAGTACTTC.

This chain joins TRBV28 and TRBJ1-6; D might be TRBD1 (6 bases). Germline V lookup: CDR1 MDHEN, CDR2 SYDVKM. The CDR3 has 15 amino acids. With 6 bases removed from V and 3 bases from J, the gap between germline ends came to 12 bases. This chain's CDR3 is CASSPSRGYNSPLHF. Written as DNA, the CDR3 is TGTGCCAGCAGCCCATCCAGGGGCTATAATTCACCCCTCCACTTT.

V gene TRBV5-6 combines with J gene TRBJ2-3; the D is unclear. This CDR3 spans 13 amino acids. CDR1 is SGHDT and CDR2 is YYEEEE in the germline V gene. V lost 5 bases and J lost 1, with 8 bases in between. The CDR3, as DNA: TGTGCCAGCAGTGATCAGGGCACAGATACGCAGTATTTT. Protein product: CASSDQGTDTQYF.

The chain couples TRBV28 to TRBJ1-2, with TRBD1 identical over 8 bases. The CDR3 loop spans 13 amino acids. V shed 5 bases, J shed 8 bases, and the junction held 7 bases outside the gene matches. Germline loops: CDR1 MDHEN, CDR2 SYDVKM. The DNA for the CDR3 is TGTGCCAGCAGTCGGACAGGGCGAGAAGGCTACACCTTC. This gives the protein CASSRTGREGYTF.

V and J are TRBV9 and TRBJ1-4, with 7 nucleotides matching TRBD1. The germline V gene has CDR1 SGDLS and CDR2 YYNGEE. The CDR3 runs 15 residues. Losses at the gene ends were 4 bases for V and 0 bases for J; bases not matched to a gene: 3. The CDR3 nucleotides read TGTGCCAGCAGCCTAGGACAGGCAACTAATGAAAAACTGTTTTTT. This encodes CASSLGQATNEKLFF.

This clone turned up a few times. The chain carries TRBV28 and TRBJ2-7, with 12 bases identical to TRBD2. Unmatched junction bases numbered 3, after V lost 3 bases and J lost 0 bases. The CDR3 has 16 amino acids. The germline CDR1 and CDR2 sequences are MDHEN and SYDVKM. The CDR3 DNA reads as TGTGCCAGCAGTTTTGGACTAGCGGGGCCCTCCTACGAGCAGTACTTC. This codes for CASSFGLAGPSYEQYF.

As regards this clone: The junction and the germline gene differ at one end; a read error may be behind it. The chain uses TRBV13 and TRBJ2-7; 10 nucleotides align to TRBD2. Germline V gene data show CDR1 as PRHDT and CDR2 as FYEKMQ (reference sequence). This CDR3 has 16 amino acids. The CDR3 nucleotides read TGTGCCAGCGGCTTCGCGAGCGGGGGGGCCACCTACGAGCAGTACTTC. It specifies CASGFASGGATYEQYF.

V and J are TRBV4-1 and TRBJ2-1, with 12 bases identical to TRBD2. CDR1 is MGHRA, CDR2 YSYEKL, per germline. This CDR3 has 19 amino acids. Germline trimming cut 0 bases from V and 4 bases from J; bases unmatched to any gene: 10. CDR3 nucleotides: TGCGCCAGCAGCCAAGATAGTAGAACTAGCGGGGGGACTTACAATGAGCAGTTCTTC. This translates into CASSQDSRTSGGTYNEQFF.